A single sample is the source of the 10 T cell receptor beta chains below, sequenced in a study of regulatory T cells in long-lasting Graves disease. Documented time point: newly diagnosed GD, antithyroid drugs for less than 3 months. Scientists built the TCR library using RNA that was extracted from PBMCs. Library construction for TCR beta used iRepertoire HTBI primers and Arm-PCR of CDR3 regions. TCRdb re-analysed the multiplex PCR reads in MiXCR, keeping a single row per CDR3 protein. This table holds roughly 510,000 distinct CDR3 sequences, roughly 16% found once. This same sample was also part of a study on T cells in Graves' hyperthyroidism and ophthalmopathy.

The starting material was peripheral blood mononuclear cells (PBMCs), obtained at new diagnosis, from a patient treated with antithyroid drugs. These receptors were obtained from a man aged 18-30 years with Graves disease.

The gene calls are TRBV28 and TRBJ2-3; D is undetermined. The CDR3 runs 16 residues. Trimming removed 7 bases at V and 4 bases at J, with 21 bases between. Germline values: CDR1 MDHEN, CDR2 SYDVKM. Here the CDR3 reads CASNRAPMRGPDTQYF. For the CDR3, the DNA is TGTGCCAGCAACCGGGCCCCCATGCGAGGACCAGATACGCAGTATTTT.

This clonotype has a count of ten or more. The chain has TRBV12-3 or TRBV12-4 and TRBJ2-3, with 15 bases lining up with TRBD2. The V gene end was trimmed by 6 bases and the J gene end by 3 bases; junction bases not matched to a gene: 10. CDR3 length equals 18 residues. CDR3 sequence reads: CASSPGLAGGPRTDTQYF. Here the CDR3 DNA reads TGTGCCAGCAGCCCCGGACTAGCGGGAGGGCCAAGGACAGATACGCAGTATTTT.

The CDR3 sequence is CASSSLGAYEQYF. Written as DNA, the CDR3 is TGTGCCAGCAGTTCTCTGGGGGCCTACGAGCAGTACTTC. The chain has TRBV27 and TRBJ2-7, with D possibly being TRBD1 or TRBD2 (5 bases each). From germline, CDR1 is MNHEY and CDR2 SMNVEV (reference sequence). Trimming pared 4 bases from V and 2 bases from J, leaving 9 bases between. CDR3 size: 13 residues.

The table lists this clonotype with many counts. The V and J genes are TRBV9 and TRBJ2-3; D gene ambiguous. This CDR3 has 16 amino acids. The V gene's germline CDR1 is SGDLS and CDR2 YYNGEE. The V gene lost 1 base and the J gene lost 0 bases, with 12 bases spanning the gap. The CDR3 nucleotides are TGTGCCAGCAGCGTAAGCCCAAAAACTAGCACAGATACGCAGTATTTT. Encoded protein: CASSVSPKTSTDTQYF.

This clonotype appeared many times. In DNA form, the CDR3 reads TGTGCCTGGATGGCGCAGGACGGGCGAAGCTCCTACGAGCAGTACTTC. This translates into CAWMAQDGRSSYEQYF. The chain joins TRBV30 to TRBJ2-7; D not certain. Germline V gives CDR1 GTSNPN, CDR2 SVGIG (reference sequence). The CDR3 has 16 amino acids. V dropped 4 bases and J dropped 0 bases, with 19 bases sitting between them. Using reference TRBV30 and TRBJ2-7 for the parts outside the CDR3, the full variable domain is SQTIHQWPATLVQPVGSPLSLECTVEGTSNPNLYWYRQAAGRGLQLLFYSVGIGQISSEVPQNLSASRPQDRQFILSSKKLLLSDSGFYLCAWMAQDGRSSYEQYFGPGTRLTVT.

The V and J genes are TRBV19 and TRBJ1-2; D gene uncertain. Germline-derived CDR1 and CDR2 are LNHDA and SQIVND (reference sequence). The CDR3 runs to 13 residues. V shed 3 bases and J shed 7 bases, with 12 bases lying between them. The CDR3, as DNA: TGTGCCAGTAGTATCGGACTGAATTTTGGCTACACCTTC. It specifies CASSIGLNFGYTF.

This clonotype showed up many times. The chain recombines TRBV7-9 with TRBJ2-7; D possibly corresponds to TRBD1 (6 bases). V was pared by 6 bases and J by 6 bases, with 15 bases between. The CDR3 runs to 13 residues. Germline values: CDR1 SEHNR, CDR2 FQNEAQ (reference sequence). The CDR3 loop is CASSYGTLGEQYF. DNA for the CDR3: TGTGCCAGCAGTTACGGGACATTAGGCGAGCAGTACTTC. Supplemented by reference TRBV7-9 and TRBJ2-7, the full variable domain reads DTGVSQNPRHKITKRGQNVTFRCDPISEHNRLYWYRQTLGQGPEFLTYFQNEAQLEKSRLLSDRFSAERPKGSFSTLEIQRTEQGDSAMYLCASSYGTLGEQYFGPGTRLTVT.

This clonotype showed up just a few times. The genes are TRBV3-1 and TRBJ1-1; possible D gene TRBD1, 5 bases. The CDR3 is 13 amino acids. Trimming pared 4 bases from V and 13 bases from J, leaving 19 bases between. From germline, CDR1 is LGHDT and CDR2 YNNKEL (reference sequence). For the CDR3, the DNA is TGTGCCAGCAGCCTAGCTGGGGGACGAGGAGTTTTCTTT. It translates to CASSLAGGRGVFF.

This clonotype has only a few counts. This chain links TRBV7-3 with TRBJ2-2; D may be TRBD1 (7 bases). The CDR3 runs to 15 residues. V was shortened by 1 base and J by 6 bases, with 12 bases between the two germline ends. The V gene's germline CDR1 is SGHTA and CDR2 FQGTGA. The CDR3 region is CASSLMSGGSGELFF. CDR3 in DNA: TGTGCCAGCAGCTTAATGTCAGGGGGGTCCGGGGAGCTGTTTTTT.

This clonotype appeared many times. The genes are TRBV5-1 and TRBJ2-7; no reliable D call. The CDR3 is 14 residues long. Trimming pared 0 bases from V and 3 bases from J, leaving 10 bases between. Germline CDR1 and CDR2: SGHRS and YFSETQ. The CDR3 loop is CASSLGHLSYEQYF. CDR3 nucleotide sequence: TGCGCCAGCAGCTTGGGACACCTTAGCTACGAGCAGTACTTC.